This T cell receptor (beta chain) derives from a study of T-cell memory formation after mild COVID-19. One entry per CDR3 protein, called by TCRdb with MiXCR from the 5' RACE reads. There are 150,000 to 200,000 distinct CDR3 sequences in the sample; roughly 30% occur only once, and about 12% lies in the top ten. V was pared by 1 base and J by 5 bases, with 8 bases of the junction left unmatched. The CDR3 is 17 residues long. Per the germline V gene, CDR1 is KGHDR and CDR2 is SFDVKD. Sequences were obtained from PBMCs or a T cell subset sorted from them (not recorded which). The chain carries TRBV24-1 and TRBJ2-2; TRBD1 agrees at 8 bases. The receptor's source is an adult woman who had mild COVID-19 (a few samples of this study predate the infection). Cell type and time point are not known. CDR3 nucleotide sequence: TGTGCCACCAGTGATTTTCGGACAGGGAGATTGACCGGGGAGCTGTTTTTT. It specifies CATSDFRTGRLTGELFF.